The 17 T cell receptor beta chains presented below share a single source sample, sequenced in a study of blood T cell repertoires in COVID-19. Sequenced by immunoSEQ multiplex PCR; TCRdb stores in-frame clones only, minus some. The sample records about 180,000 clones, more than 80% being singletons. Sample: PBMCs or T cells enriched from blood (not recorded which). These receptors came from a man aged 35 to 55 who had recovered from COVID-19.

This chain links TRBV28 with TRBJ2-2, with D possibly being TRBD1 (6 bases). Germline values: CDR1 MDHEN, CDR2 SYDVKM. The ends were cut back, 3 bases at V and 4 bases at J, with 9 bases in the middle. The CDR3 sequence is 14 residues long. The CDR3 here is CASSFLRGTGELFF. The CDR3 DNA sequence: TGTGCCAGCAGTTTCCTCAGGGGCACCGGGGAGCTGTTTTTT.

The V call is TRBV28, the J call TRBJ2-7; TRBD2 aligns across 10 bases. V shed 6 bases and J 7 bases; nucleotides not matched to a gene: 9. The CDR3 covers 14 residues. CDR1 and CDR2 (germline): MDHEN, SYDVKM. This CDR3 is CASRVALAGEEQYF. As DNA, the CDR3 is TGTGCCAGCAGAGTTGCGCTAGCGGGAGAAGAGCAGTACTTC.

The chain employs TRBV9 and TRBJ1-2; 7 bases fit TRBD1. Looked up from germline, CDR1 is SGDLS and CDR2 is YYNGEE. Trimming at V came to 3 bases and at J to 7 bases, leaving 12 bases not matched to a gene. The CDR3 consists of 15 residues. CDR3 DNA: TGTGCCAGCAGCGCTGGGACAGCTTTTTCGCTTGGCTACACCTTC. Translated, it gives CASSAGTAFSLGYTF. The full variable domain, its missing parts supplied by reference TRBV9 and TRBJ1-2, is DSGVTQTPKHLITATGQRVTLRCSPRSGDLSVYWYQQSLDQGLQFLIQYYNGEERAKGNILERFSAQQFPDLHSELNLSSLELGDSALYFCASSAGTAFSLGYTFGSGTRLTVV.

The rearrangement links TRBV9 to TRBJ1-2, with D possibly TRBD1 on 6 matching bases. Germline V gene data show CDR1 as SGDLS and CDR2 as YYNGEE. Trimming shortened V by 0 bases and J by 3 bases, and 12 bases separated the two germline ends. The CDR3 has 15 amino acids. Here the CDR3 reads CASSVGGGADYGYTF. CDR3 DNA sequence: TGTGCCAGCAGCGTAGGAGGGGGGGCTGACTATGGCTACACCTTC.

DNA of the CDR3: TGCGCCAGCAGTGATAGGGGCATGAACACTGAAGCTTTCTTT. Translated, it gives CASSDRGMNTEAFF. J is TRBJ1-1 and V is TRBV5-1, with a possible D match to TRBD1 (5 bases). The CDR3 loop spans 14 amino acids. The V end was cut by 5 bases, the J end by 0 bases, with 11 bases between. CDR1 is SGHRS and CDR2 is YFSETQ in the germline V gene.

V gene TRBV5-8 combines with J gene TRBJ1-4, with a tentative D call TRBD1 (6 bases). V was clipped by 1 base and J by 7 bases, with 11 bases between them. The CDR3 is 14 amino acids. Germline V lookup: CDR1 SGHTS, CDR2 YDEGEE. In DNA form, the CDR3 reads TGTGCCAGCAGCTTGTTGACAGGTGGTGAAAAACTGTTTTTT. Amino acid sequence: CASSLLTGGEKLFF.

The rearrangement uses TRBV7-8 and TRBJ1-1; TRBD1 is a possible D gene (6 bases). The V end lost 5 bases, the J end lost 0 bases, and 10 bases lay between the germline ends. This CDR3 spans 14 amino acids. CDR1 is SGHVS and CDR2 is FQNEAQ in the germline V gene. DNA for the CDR3: TGTGCCAGCAGCCCCGGGACATTGAACACTGAAGCTTTCTTT. This sequence encodes CASSPGTLNTEAFF.

The chain carries TRBV5-1 and TRBJ1-1; weak D call: TRBD1 (5 bases). CDR1 is SGHRS and CDR2 is YFSETQ in the germline V gene. The ends were cut back, 5 bases at V and 7 bases at J, with 9 bases in the middle. CDR3 length: 11 residues. The CDR3 DNA is TGCGCCAGCAGATATCAGGGTGAAGCTTTCTTT. Amino acid sequence: CASRYQGEAFF.

The chain links TRBV11-3 to TRBJ2-7; perhaps TRBD1 as D (5 bases). Trimming left V 5 bases short and J 3 bases short, with 8 bases between. Germline lookup yields CDR1 SGHNT and CDR2 YENEEA. The CDR3 loop spans 12 amino acids. CDR3 protein: CASSRQFYEQYF. CDR3 nucleotide sequence: TGTGCCAGCAGCCGACAGTTCTACGAGCAGTACTTC.

This rearrangement joins TRBV3-1 (or the pseudogene TRBV3-2) to TRBJ1-1; possible D gene TRBD1, 5 bases. The V and J ends lost 0 bases and 5 bases respectively, with 13 bases between them. Germline V gene data show CDR1 as LGHDT and CDR2 as YNNKEL (reference sequence). CDR3 length equals 15 residues. CDR3 loop: CASSQDKGRGTEAFF. CDR3 bases: TGTGCCAGCAGCCAAGATAAAGGGCGGGGGACTGAAGCTTTCTTT.

The chain combines TRBV19 with TRBJ1-6; TRBD1 agrees at 7 bases. J gave up 9 bases and V 10 bases, and 9 bases lay outside the gene matches. Per germline, CDR1 LNHDA and CDR2 SQIVND (reference sequence). The CDR3 extends over 13 amino acids. CDR3 in amino acids: CATSGQEGSPLHF. The DNA of the CDR3 is TGTGCCACTTCTGGACAGGAGGGTTCACCCCTCCACTTT.

The table lists this clone with a count of one. The chain joins TRBV19 to TRBJ1-2, with D maybe TRBD1 (6 bases). This CDR3 contains 16 residues. Germline V gene sequence: CDR1 LNHDA, CDR2 SQIVND (reference sequence). Trimming stripped 2 bases from V and 4 bases from J, with 17 bases between. This CDR3 is CASSISSRGGFYGYTF. As DNA, the CDR3 is TGTGCCAGTAGTATATCCTCTAGGGGGGGATTCTATGGCTACACCTTC.

The rearrangement joins TRBV7-9 to TRBJ1-5; 8 positions match TRBD1. The CDR3 sequence is 14 residues long. In germline, CDR1 is SEHNR, CDR2 FQNEAQ (reference sequence). Trimming removed 7 bases from V and 6 bases from J; junction bases left unmatched: 8. CDR3 residues: CASMETGVGQPQHF. DNA of the CDR3: TGTGCCAGCATGGAGACAGGGGTAGGTCAGCCCCAGCATTTT.

V usage is TRBV12-3 or TRBV12-4 and J usage is TRBJ2-4, with D possibly matching TRBD1 (6 bases). Between the trimmed V and J ends, which lost 8 bases and 0 bases, there was a span of 8 bases. CDR3 length: 13 residues. The CDR3 region is CASQGLAKNIQYF. The CDR3 region has the DNA TGTGCCAGCCAGGGGCTAGCCAAAAACATTCAGTACTTC.

The CDR3 here is CASSGTGGSYNEQFF. Written as DNA, the CDR3 is TGTGCCAGCAGCGGAACAGGGGGCTCATACAATGAGCAGTTCTTC. This chain uses TRBV9 with TRBJ2-1; TRBD1 aligns across 9 bases. The V segment lost 3 bases and the J segment 4 bases; nucleotides outside the gene matches: 5. The CDR3 has 15 residues. Germline V gives CDR1 SGDLS, CDR2 YYNGEE.

This clone was counted a single time. The chain has TRBV7-8 and TRBJ1-4; 7 nucleotides align to TRBD1. The CDR3 has 14 residues. Unmatched junction bases numbered 1, after V lost 5 bases and J lost 1 base. Germline assignment: CDR1 SGHVS and CDR2 FQNEAQ. The CDR3 region has the DNA TGTGCCAGCAGCCCAGGGGGAACTAATGAAAAACTGTTTTTT. It encodes CASSPGGTNEKLFF.

This clone was seen a single time. The chain employs TRBV7-9 and TRBJ2-1; D gene ambiguous. CDR3 size: 11 residues. The germline gives CDR1 SEHNR, CDR2 FQNEAQ (reference sequence). Trimming left V 4 bases short and J 6 bases short, with 4 bases between. The CDR3 sequence: CASSSSNEQFF. The CDR3 nucleotides read TGTGCCAGCAGCTCTAGCAATGAGCAGTTCTTC.